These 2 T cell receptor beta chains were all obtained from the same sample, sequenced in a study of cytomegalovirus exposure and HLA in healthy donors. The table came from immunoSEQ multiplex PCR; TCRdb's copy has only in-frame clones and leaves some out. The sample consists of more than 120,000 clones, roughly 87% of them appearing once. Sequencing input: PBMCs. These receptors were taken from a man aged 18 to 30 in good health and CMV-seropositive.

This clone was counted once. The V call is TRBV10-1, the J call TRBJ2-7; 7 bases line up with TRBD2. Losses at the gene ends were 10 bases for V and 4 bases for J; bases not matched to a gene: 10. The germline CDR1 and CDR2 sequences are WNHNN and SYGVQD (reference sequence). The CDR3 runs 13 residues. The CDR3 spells CATGGGRRYEQYF. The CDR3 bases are TGCGCCACCGGCGGGGGAAGAAGATACGAGCAGTACTTC.

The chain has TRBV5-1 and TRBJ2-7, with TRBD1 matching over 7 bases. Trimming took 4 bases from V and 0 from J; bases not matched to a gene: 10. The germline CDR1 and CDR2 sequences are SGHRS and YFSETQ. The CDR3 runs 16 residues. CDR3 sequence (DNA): TGCGCCAGCAGCCCAACCCCGACAGGGAGCTCCTACGAGCAGTACTTC. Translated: CASSPTPTGSSYEQYF. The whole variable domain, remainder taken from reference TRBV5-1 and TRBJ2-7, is KAGVTQTPRYLIKTRGQQVTLSCSPISGHRSVSWYQQTPGQGLQFLFEYFSETQRNKGNFPGRFSGRQFSNSRSEMNVSTLELGDSALYLCASSPTPTGSSYEQYFGPGTRLTVT.